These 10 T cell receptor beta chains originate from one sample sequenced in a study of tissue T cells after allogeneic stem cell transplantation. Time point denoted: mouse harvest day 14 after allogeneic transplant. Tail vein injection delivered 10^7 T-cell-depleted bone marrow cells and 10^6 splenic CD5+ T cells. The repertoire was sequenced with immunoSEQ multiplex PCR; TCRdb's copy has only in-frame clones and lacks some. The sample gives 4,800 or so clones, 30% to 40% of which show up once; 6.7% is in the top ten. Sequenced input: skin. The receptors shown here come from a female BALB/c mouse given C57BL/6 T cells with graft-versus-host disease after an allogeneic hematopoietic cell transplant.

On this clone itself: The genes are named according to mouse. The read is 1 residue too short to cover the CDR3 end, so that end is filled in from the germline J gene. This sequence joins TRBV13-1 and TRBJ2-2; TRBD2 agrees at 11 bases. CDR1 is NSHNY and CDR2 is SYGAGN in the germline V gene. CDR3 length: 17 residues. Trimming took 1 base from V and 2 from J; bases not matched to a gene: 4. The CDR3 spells CASSDYWGGANTGQLYF. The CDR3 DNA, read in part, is TGTGCCAGCAGTGATTACTGGGGGGGCGCGAACACCGGGCAGCTCTAC.

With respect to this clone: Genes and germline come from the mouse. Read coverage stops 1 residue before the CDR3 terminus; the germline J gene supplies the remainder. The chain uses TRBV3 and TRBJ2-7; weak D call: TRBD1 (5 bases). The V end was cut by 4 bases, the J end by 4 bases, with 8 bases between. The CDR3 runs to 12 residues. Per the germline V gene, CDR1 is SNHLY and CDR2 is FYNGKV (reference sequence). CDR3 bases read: TGTGCCAGCAGCTCCGGACATTATGAACAGTAC. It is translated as CASSSGHYEQY. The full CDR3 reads CASSSGHYEQYF.

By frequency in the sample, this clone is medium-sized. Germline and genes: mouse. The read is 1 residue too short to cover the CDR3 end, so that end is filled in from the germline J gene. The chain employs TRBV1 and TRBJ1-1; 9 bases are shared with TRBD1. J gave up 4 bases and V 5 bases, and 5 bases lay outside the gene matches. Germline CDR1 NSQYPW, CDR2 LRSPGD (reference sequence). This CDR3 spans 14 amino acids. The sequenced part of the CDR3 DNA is TGCACCTGCAGTACACAGGGGGCGGGCACAGAAGTCTTC. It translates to CTCSTQGAGTEVF. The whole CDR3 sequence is CTCSTQGAGTEVFF.

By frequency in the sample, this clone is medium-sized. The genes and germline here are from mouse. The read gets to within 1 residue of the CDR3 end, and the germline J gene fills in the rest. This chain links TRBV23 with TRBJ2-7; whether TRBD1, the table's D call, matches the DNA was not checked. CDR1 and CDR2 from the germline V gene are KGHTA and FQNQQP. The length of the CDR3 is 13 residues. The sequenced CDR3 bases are TGCTCCAGCAGTCAACAGGGGGCGCGGGAACAGTAC. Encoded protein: CSSSQQGAREQY. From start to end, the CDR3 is CSSSQQGAREQYF.

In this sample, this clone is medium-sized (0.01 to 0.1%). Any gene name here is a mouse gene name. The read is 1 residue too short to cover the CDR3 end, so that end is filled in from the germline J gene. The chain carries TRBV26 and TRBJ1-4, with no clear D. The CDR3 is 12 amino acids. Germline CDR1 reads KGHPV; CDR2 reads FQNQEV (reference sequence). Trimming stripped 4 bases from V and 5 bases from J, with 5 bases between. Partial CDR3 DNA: TGTGCCAGCAGTCCGGGGAACGAAAGATTATTT. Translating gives CASSPGNERLF. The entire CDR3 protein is CASSPGNERLFF.

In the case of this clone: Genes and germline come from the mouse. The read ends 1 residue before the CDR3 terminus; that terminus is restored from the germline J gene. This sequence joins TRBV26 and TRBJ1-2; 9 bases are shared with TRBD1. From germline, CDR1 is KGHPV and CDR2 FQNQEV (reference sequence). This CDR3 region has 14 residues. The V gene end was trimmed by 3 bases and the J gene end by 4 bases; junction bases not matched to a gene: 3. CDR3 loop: CASSLGTGISDYTF. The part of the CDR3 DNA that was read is TGTGCCAGCAGTCTAGGGACAGGGATCTCCGACTACACC.

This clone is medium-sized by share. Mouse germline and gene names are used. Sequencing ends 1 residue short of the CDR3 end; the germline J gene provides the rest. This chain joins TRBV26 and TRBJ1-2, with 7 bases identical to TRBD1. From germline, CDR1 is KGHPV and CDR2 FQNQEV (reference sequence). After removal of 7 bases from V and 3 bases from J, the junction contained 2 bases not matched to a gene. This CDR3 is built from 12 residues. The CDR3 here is CASTRGDSDYTF. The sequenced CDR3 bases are TGTGCCAGCACCAGGGGGGACTCCGACTACACC.

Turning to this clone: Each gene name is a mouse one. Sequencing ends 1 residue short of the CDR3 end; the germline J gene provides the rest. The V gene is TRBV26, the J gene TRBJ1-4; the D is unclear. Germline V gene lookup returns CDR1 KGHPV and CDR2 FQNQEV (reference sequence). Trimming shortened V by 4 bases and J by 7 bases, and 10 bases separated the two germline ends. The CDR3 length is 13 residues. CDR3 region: CASSPPTRERLFF. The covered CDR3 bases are TGTGCCAGCAGTCCACCGACACGCGAAAGATTATTT.

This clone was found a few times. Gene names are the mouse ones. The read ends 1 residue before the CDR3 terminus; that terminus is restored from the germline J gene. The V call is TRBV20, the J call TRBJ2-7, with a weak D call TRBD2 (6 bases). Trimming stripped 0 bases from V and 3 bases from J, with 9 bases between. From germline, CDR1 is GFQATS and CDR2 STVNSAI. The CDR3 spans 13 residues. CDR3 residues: CGARDWGFYEQYF. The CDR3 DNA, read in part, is TGTGGTGCTAGGGACTGGGGATTCTATGAACAGTAC.

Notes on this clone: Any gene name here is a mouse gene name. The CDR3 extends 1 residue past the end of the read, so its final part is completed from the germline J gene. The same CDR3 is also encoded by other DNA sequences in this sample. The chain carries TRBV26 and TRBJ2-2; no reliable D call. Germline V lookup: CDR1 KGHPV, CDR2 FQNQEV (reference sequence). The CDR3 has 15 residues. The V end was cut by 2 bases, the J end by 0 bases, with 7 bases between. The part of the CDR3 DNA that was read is TGTGCCAGCAGTCTGGAGGGTGCAAACACCGGGCAGCTCTAC. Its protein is CASSLEGANTGQLY. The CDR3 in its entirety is CASSLEGANTGQLYF.